This TCR beta chain is drawn from a study of CD8 T cells in Susac syndrome. The CDR3 is made up of 15 amino acids. The germline V gene encodes CDR1 SEHNR and CDR2 FQNEAQ (reference sequence). V lost 5 bases, J lost 9 bases, and 23 bases lay in between. Healthy donors constituted the controls, which were matched for age and sex. TEMRA cells were FACS-enriched, while CD8+ and CD4+ T cells were negatively isolated. With random hexamers, 0.5 to 1 ug RNA was reverse transcribed. Across 54 Vbeta and 13 Jbeta, TCR beta CDR3 was amplified with immunoSEQ multiplex PCR. Each CDR3 protein is one row after TCRdb ran MiXCR on the immunoSEQ multiplex PCR reads. The sample lists under 200,000 distinct CDR3 sequences; roughly 95% were seen once.

The clonotype comes from a human donor in good health. The gene calls are TRBV7-9 and TRBJ2-7, with D tentatively TRBD1 (6 bases). Sample: CD4+ T cells from PBMCs. Here the CDR3 DNA reads TGTGCCAGCAGCCCACGGGACATATCGAGTTCTGGGCAGTACTTC. The encoded protein is CASSPRDISSSGQYF.